A selection of T cell receptor beta chains follows, all from one sample in a study of HIV-infected children after antiretroviral therapy interruption. Via MiXCR, TCRdb re-called the 3' RACE reads, giving one row per CDR3 protein. The data contain 40,000 or so distinct CDR3 sequences, approximately 6.1% of them seen just once; the ten biggest clones take up roughly 1%. This material consisted of CD45RA+ CD4+ T cells from PBMCs, pooled from several time points, taken from a donor given antiretroviral therapy, either interrupted or continuous. These TCRs come from a pool of human donors with HIV. Both conserved end residues are part of each CDR3. Fields, in order: D gene, J gene, clone size, V gene, CDR3 protein, CDR3 DNA. A D gene is named only where the DNA matches it firmly. Clone size is shown for a subset of rows, as once, few, many or a class of expanded clone.

TRBD1 | TRBJ2-5 | many | TRBV29-1 | CSVEGTGGAWETQYF | TGCAGCGTTGAAGGGACAGGGGGCGCTTGGGAGACCCAGTACTTC
TRBD1 | TRBJ1-5 | many | TRBV28 | CASSFPRDRGRGNQPQHF | TGTGCCAGCAGTTTTCCCCGAGACAGGGGGCGAGGCAATCAGCCCCAGCATTTT
. | TRBJ1-1 | many | TRBV29-1 | CSVDRDMNTEAFF | TGCAGCGTTGATCGGGACATGAACACTGAAGCTTTCTTT
. | TRBJ1-1 | many | TRBV7-2 | CASSLVNREVNTEAFF | TGTGCCAGCAGCTTAGTGAACAGGGAAGTGAACACTGAAGCTTTCTTT
. | TRBJ2-7 | few | TRBV20-1 | CSARDFGASYEQYF | TGCAGTGCTAGAGATTTCGGAGCCTCCTACGAGCAGTACTTC
. | TRBJ2-1 | . | TRBV10-1 | CASNPGRDGFRGEQFF | TGCGCCAGCAATCCCGGTAGGGATGGTTTCAGGGGTGAGCAGTTCTTC
. | TRBJ1-3 | . | TRBV12-3/TRBV12-4 | CASSSQGGRNTIYF | TGTGCCAGCAGTTCCCAGGGAGGTAGAAACACCATATATTTT
. | TRBJ2-3 | many | TRBV19 | CASIPAVLSTDTQYF | TGTGCCAGTATCCCGGCGGTGCTTAGCACAGATACGCAGTATTTT
. | TRBJ2-7 | many | TRBV12-3/TRBV12-4 | CASSFHFSYEQYF | TGTGCAAGCAGCTTCCATTTCTCCTATGAACAGTACTTC
TRBD2 | TRBJ2-1 | . | TRBV20-1 | CSARILAGGPWLSYNEQFF | TGCAGTGCTAGGATACTAGCGGGAGGACCATGGCTCTCCTACAATGAGCAGTTCTTC
. | TRBJ2-1 | many | TRBV5-6 | CASSWGQLDTYNEQFF | TGTGCCAGCAGCTGGGGACAACTCGATACCTACAATGAGCAGTTCTTC
TRBD1 | TRBJ1-1 | many | TRBV11-2 | CASSLVTGGDTEAFF | TGTGCCAGCAGCTTAGTCACAGGGGGCGACACTGAAGCTTTCTTT
. | TRBJ1-5 | many | TRBV15 | CATSRGAGPEQPQHF | TGTGCCACCAGCAGAGGGGCAGGGCCGGAGCAGCCCCAGCATTTT
. | TRBJ1-1 | many | TRBV19 | CASSIWDANTEVFF | TGTGCCAGCAGTATTTGGGATGCAAACACAGAAGTCTTCTTT
. | TRBJ2-7 | few | TRBV14 | CASSQESSYEQYF | TGTGCCAGCAGCCAAGAGTCTAGTTACGAGCAGTACTTC
TRBD2 | TRBJ2-6 | many | TRBV7-3 | CASSLRGGSGANVLTF | TGTGCCAGCAGCTTACGGGGGGGATCTGGGGCCAACGTCCTGACTTTC
TRBD1 | TRBJ2-7 | many | TRBV6-1 | CASSEWRQGSTYEQYF | TGTGCCAGCAGTGAGTGGAGACAGGGTTCCACCTACGAGCAGTACTTC
. | TRBJ1-1 | . | TRBV20-1 | CRVIGDLNTEAFF | TGCAGGGTGATTGGGGATTTGAACACTGAAGCTTTCTTT
. | TRBJ1-2 | many | TRBV7-9 | CASSFDVDGYTF | TGTGCCAGCAGCTTCGATGTTGATGGCTACACCTTC
TRBD1 | TRBJ1-5 | many | TRBV6-6 | CARGQEGLDGNQPQHF | TGTGCCAGGGGACAGGAGGGGTTAGACGGCAATCAGCCCCAGCATTTT
TRBD1 | TRBJ2-5 | many | TRBV4-1 | CASSQERGTGASW | TGCGCCAGCAGCCAAGAAAGGGGGACAGGGGCCTCCTGG
. | TRBJ2-7 | many | TRBV12-3/TRBV12-4 | CASSLLGSSYEQYF | TGTGCCAGCAGTTTATTAGGGAGCTCCTACGAGCAGTACTTC
. | TRBJ1-3 | many | TRBV6-5 | CASSFTGTSSGNTIYF | TGTGCCAGCAGTTTCACCGGGACAAGCTCTGGAAACACCATATATTTT
. | TRBJ2-3 | few | TRBV28 | CASRADGTDTQYF | TGTGCCAGCCGTGCCGATGGCACAGATACGCAGTATTTT
. | TRBJ2-7 | many | TRBV29-1 | CSVGEMYYEQYF | TGCAGCGTGGGAGAGATGTACTACGAGCAGTACTTC
. | TRBJ1-3 | . | TRBV20-1 | CSARVSSGNTIYF | TGCAGTGCTAGAGTATCCTCTGGAAACACCATATATTTT
. | TRBJ2-7 | many | TRBV20-1 | CSTSVGSLYEQYF | TGCAGTACTAGTGTTGGGTCCCTCTACGAGCAGTACTTC
TRBD2 | TRBJ2-3 | . | TRBV7-9 | CASSLAGALDTQYF | TGTGCCAGCAGCCTAGCGGGAGCCTTAGATACGCAGTATTTT
TRBD2 | TRBJ2-1 | . | TRBV19 | CASSRGGSYNEQFF | TGTGCCAGTTCGCGGGGGGGCTCCTACAATGAGCAGTTCTTC
. | TRBJ2-3 | few | TRBV6-6 | CASGDAGTGGSAETLYF | TGTGCCAGCGGTGATGCAGGGACTGGGGGTAGTGCAGAAACGCTGTATTTT
. | TRBJ1-5 | . | TRBV7-8 | CASTMTTGGNNQPQHF | TGTGCCAGCACCATGACCACTGGAGGGAACAATCAGCCCCAGCATTTT
. | TRBJ2-7 | many | TRBV28 | CASRTNYEQYF | TGTGCTAGCAGAACAAACTATGAACAGTACTTC
. | TRBJ2-1 | many | TRBV3-1 | CASSAGKEALNEQFF | TGTGCCAGCAGTGCAGGGAAGGAGGCCCTCAATGAGCAGTTCTTC
. | TRBJ2-1 | medium-sized | TRBV6-6 | CASSDDWANYAEQFF | TGTGCCAGCAGTGATGACTGGGCTAACTATGCTGAGCAGTTCTTC
TRBD1 | TRBJ1-4 | . | TRBV28 | CASSSGQGDEKLFF | TGTGCCAGCAGTTCGGGACAGGGGGATGAAAAACTGTTTTTT
. | TRBJ2-3 | many | TRBV10-1 | CASSGGTSRNTQYF | TGCGCCAGCAGTGGGGGTACTAGCCGGAATACGCAGTATTTT
. | TRBJ2-3 | few | TRBV3-2 | CASSQDIRGTQYF | TGTGCCAGCAGCCAAGATATTCGGGGTACGCAGTATTTT
TRBD1 | TRBJ1-1 | many | TRBV10-3 | CASGDSDRGRNTEVFF | TGTGCCAGCGGTGATTCGGACAGGGGGCGCAACACAGAAGTCTTCTTT
. | TRBJ2-7 | . | TRBV28 | CASSFGAEWISYEQYF | TGTGCCAGCAGTTTCGGGGCTGAGTGGATCTCCTACGAGCAGTACTTC
TRBD2 | TRBJ2-7 | . | TRBV18 | CASSSSGSLYEQYF | TGTGCCAGCTCATCGAGCGGGAGCTTGTACGAGCAGTACTTC
. | TRBJ2-7 | many | TRBV20-1 | CSARLRSYEQYF | TGCAGTGCTAGACTCAGATCCTACGAGCAGTACTTC
. | TRBJ2-1 | many | TRBV6-6 | CASSPSPFVKPF | TGTGCCAGCAGTCCCTCCCCCTTTGTCAAGCCCTTC
TRBD1 | TRBJ1-2 | many | TRBV6-1 | CASSEADRNYGYTF | TGTGCCAGCAGTGAAGCGGACAGGAACTATGGCTACACCTTC